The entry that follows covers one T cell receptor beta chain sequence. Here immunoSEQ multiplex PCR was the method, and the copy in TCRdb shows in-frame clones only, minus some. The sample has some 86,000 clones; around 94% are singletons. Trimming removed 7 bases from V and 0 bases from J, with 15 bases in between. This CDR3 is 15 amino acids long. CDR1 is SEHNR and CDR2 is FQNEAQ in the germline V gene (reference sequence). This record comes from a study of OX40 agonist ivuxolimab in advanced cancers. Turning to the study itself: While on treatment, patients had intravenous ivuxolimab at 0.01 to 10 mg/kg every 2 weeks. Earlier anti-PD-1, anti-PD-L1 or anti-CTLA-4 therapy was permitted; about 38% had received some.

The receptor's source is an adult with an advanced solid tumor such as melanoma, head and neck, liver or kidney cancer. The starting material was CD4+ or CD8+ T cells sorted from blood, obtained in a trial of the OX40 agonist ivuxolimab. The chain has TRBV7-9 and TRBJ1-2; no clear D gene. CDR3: CASTPPGSANYGYTF. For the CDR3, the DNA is TGTGCCAGCACACCGCCGGGCAGCGCTAACTATGGCTACACCTTC.